Shown below are 23 T cell receptor beta chains from a single sample sequenced in a study of cytomegalovirus exposure and HLA in healthy donors. PCR employed 60 Vbeta and 13 Jbeta primers. Clones were read by immunoSEQ multiplex PCR, and TCRdb kept only the in-frame ones, dropping some. Of around 130,000 clones listed, about 66% are singletons. Material for sequencing was PBMCs. Every receptor here comes from a male donor in good health and CMV-seronegative.

This clone was seen once. The rearrangement uses TRBV6-5 and TRBJ1-6; no firm D call. Germline assignment: CDR1 MNHEY and CDR2 SVGAGI. The CDR3 loop spans 14 amino acids. Trimming removed 6 bases from V and 9 bases from J, with 15 bases in between. The CDR3 reads CASSRPDSGSPLHF. The CDR3 nucleotides read TGTGCCAGCAGCCGCCCGGATTCGGGTTCACCCCTCCACTTT.

This clone was found a few times. The genes are TRBV27 and TRBJ1-2, with a weak D call TRBD1 (5 bases). V was shortened by 3 bases and J by 4 bases, with 15 bases between the two germline ends. There are 15 residues in the CDR3. Germline V lookup: CDR1 MNHEY, CDR2 SMNVEV (reference sequence). DNA for the CDR3: TGTGCCAGCAGTTTGGGAGGGGATCGTGGCTATGGCTACACCTTC. Translation gives CASSLGGDRGYGYTF.

This clone was seen a few times. This chain uses TRBV27 with TRBJ2-5; 11 nucleotides align to TRBD2. With 4 bases clipped from V and 4 bases from J, the junction kept 8 bases outside the gene matches. CDR1 is MNHEY, CDR2 SMNVEV, per germline (reference sequence). The CDR3 contains 16 residues. The CDR3 loop reads CASSSDLAGGIETQYF. DNA for the CDR3: TGTGCCAGCAGTTCCGACTTAGCGGGGGGGATAGAGACCCAGTACTTC.

This clone was recorded once. This sequence joins TRBV2 and TRBJ1-1, with a tentative D call TRBD1 (5 bases). This CDR3 has 13 residues. Germline loops: CDR1 SNHLY, CDR2 FYNNEI. The CDR3 DNA reads TGTGACTGCGGCAGGGAAGTAGGAACTGAAGCTTTCTTT. Its translation is CDCGREVGTEAFF.

In its sample, this clone was seen a few times. The rearrangement links TRBV6-4 to TRBJ1-1; 10 nucleotides align to TRBD1. The V and J ends lost 3 bases and 4 bases, in that order; junction bases with no gene match: 8. The CDR3 runs to 16 residues. Per germline, CDR1 MRHNA and CDR2 SNTAGT. CDR3 in amino acids: CASSDGDRGSITEAFF. DNA for the CDR3: TGTGCCAGCAGTGATGGGGACAGGGGAAGTATCACTGAAGCTTTCTTT.

This clone showed up just a few times. J is TRBJ2-3 and V is TRBV7-9, with D perhaps matching TRBD1 (5 bases). Germline V gives CDR1 SEHNR, CDR2 FQNEAQ (reference sequence). CDR3 length: 15 residues. V was trimmed by 0 bases and J by 6 bases, leaving 13 bases between them. For the CDR3, the DNA is TGTGCCAGCAGCTTAGCGCTGGAAGGGGCGGATACGCAGTATTTT. Protein: CASSLALEGADTQYF.

The chain uses TRBV7-8 and TRBJ2-7; D not certain. Trimming left V 3 bases short and J 0 bases short, with 6 bases between. The germline V gene has CDR1 SGHVS and CDR2 FQNEAQ. This CDR3 has 13 amino acids. The CDR3 coding sequence is TGTGCCAGCAGCTTGGCAGGCTCCTACGAGCAGTACTTC. As protein: CASSLAGSYEQYF. Complete variable domain (other parts from reference TRBV7-8 and TRBJ2-7): GAGVSQSPRYKVAKRGQDVALRCDPISGHVSLFWYQQALGQGPEFLTYFQNEAQLDKSGLPSDRFFAERPEGSVSTLKIQRTQQEDSAVYLCASSLAGSYEQYFGPGTRLTVT.

This clone was seen a handful of times. This chain connects TRBV9 to TRBJ1-1; TRBD1 might be the D (6 bases). The CDR3 is 13 amino acids. With 3 bases removed from V and 8 bases from J, the gap between germline ends came to 14 bases. The germline V gene has CDR1 SGDLS and CDR2 YYNGEE. The CDR3 reads CASSAEGTTEAFF. In DNA form, the CDR3 reads TGTGCCAGCAGCGCGGAAGGGACAACCGAAGCTTTCTTT.

This clone was seen a handful of times. CDR3 sequence reads: CASSYDRGNSPLHF. DNA of the CDR3: TGTGCCAGCAGTTACGACAGGGGCAATTCACCCCTCCACTTT. The chain employs TRBV6-5 and TRBJ1-6, with TRBD1 matching 8 bases. The trim removed 2 bases at V and 7 bases at J, leaving 1 base unmatched. Germline CDR1 MNHEY, CDR2 SVGAGI. The CDR3 contains 14 residues.

The chain carries TRBV7-8 and TRBJ1-1; unclear D gene. The V end was cut by 2 bases, the J end by 4 bases, with 14 bases between. The germline V gene has CDR1 SGHVS and CDR2 FQNEAQ. CDR3 length equals 15 residues. The CDR3 here is CASSLTLFAGTEAFF. As DNA, the CDR3 is TGTGCCAGCAGCTTAACCCTCTTTGCGGGCACTGAAGCTTTCTTT.

Only a few counts were recorded for this clone. The V gene is TRBV27, the J gene TRBJ2-3; TRBD2 is a possible D gene (5 bases). This CDR3 spans 16 amino acids. CDR1 and CDR2 (germline): MNHEY, SMNVEV (reference sequence). V lost 1 base, J lost 0 bases, and 11 bases lay in between. The CDR3 is CASSLFEGSSTDTQYF. For the CDR3, the DNA is TGTGCCAGCAGTTTATTCGAGGGATCTAGCACAGATACGCAGTATTTT.

This chain connects TRBV9 to TRBJ1-2; 7 nucleotides match TRBD1. CDR1 and CDR2 (germline): SGDLS, YYNGEE. Trimming at V came to 3 bases and at J to 3 bases, leaving 8 bases not matched to a gene. This CDR3 contains 15 residues. This CDR3 reads CASSARQGADYGYTF. As DNA, the CDR3 is TGTGCCAGCAGCGCAAGACAGGGAGCGGACTATGGCTACACCTTC.

J is TRBJ1-1 and V is TRBV29-1; possibly TRBD1 for D (5 bases). V gave up 6 bases and J gave up 1 base, with 12 bases separating them. The CDR3 totals 13 residues. Germline CDR1 is SQVTM and CDR2 is ANQGSEA. CDR3 nucleotide sequence: TGCAGCGTGGTTCGGGGGGAGAACACTGAAGCTTTCTTT. Translation gives CSVVRGENTEAFF.

The V call is TRBV6-5, the J call TRBJ2-7; maybe TRBD1 (6 bases). Germline V gene sequence: CDR1 MNHEY, CDR2 SVGAGI. V was trimmed by 0 bases and J by 3 bases, leaving 9 bases between them. The CDR3 has 14 residues. The CDR3 loop reads CASSYSRQVYEQYF. The CDR3 DNA reads as TGTGCCAGCAGTTACTCACGACAGGTCTACGAGCAGTACTTC.

The chain carries TRBV7-6 and TRBJ2-7; 9 nucleotides match TRBD2. Germline CDR1 SGHVS, CDR2 FNYEAQ. The CDR3 extends over 14 amino acids. Trimming removed 6 bases from V and 4 bases from J; junction bases left unmatched: 7. DNA for the CDR3: TGTGCCAGCAGGGAGGGCGGGGGGGGATACGAGCAGTACTTC. It translates to CASREGGGGYEQYF.

V is TRBV14 and J is TRBJ2-7; 7 bases map to TRBD1. With V trimmed by 2 bases and J by 3 bases, 13 bases remained unmatched. Germline lookup yields CDR1 SGHDN and CDR2 FVKESK. This CDR3 region has 17 residues. The CDR3 loop is CASSQKTGTVTNYEQYF. The CDR3 bases are TGTGCCAGCAGCCAAAAAACCGGGACAGTCACAAACTACGAGCAGTACTTC. Full variable domain (remainder filled in from reference TRBV14 and TRBJ2-7): EAGVTQFPSHSVIEKGQTVTLRCDPISGHDNLYWYRRVMGKEIKFLLHFVKESKQDESGMPNNRFLAERTGGTYSTLKVQPAELEDSGVYFCASSQKTGTVTNYEQYFGPGTRLTVT.

The rearrangement joins TRBV5-5 to TRBJ2-3; TRBD2 matches at 9 bases. The CDR3 spans 17 residues. Germline-derived CDR1 and CDR2 are SGHKS and YYEKEE (reference sequence). The J segment lost 2 bases and the V segment lost 5 bases, leaving 12 bases of the junction unmatched. The CDR3 DNA reads TGTGCCAGCAGTCGTAATCCTGGGGGACTAGCCACAGATACGCAGTATTTT. It specifies CASSRNPGGLATDTQYF.

The V gene is TRBV27, the J gene TRBJ2-3; D is undetermined. Germline V gene lookup returns CDR1 MNHEY and CDR2 SMNVEV (reference sequence). Trimming removed 8 bases from V and 0 bases from J, with 12 bases in between. The CDR3 length is 14 residues. CDR3 loop: CASEKLPSTDTQYF. DNA of the CDR3: TGTGCCAGCGAGAAACTACCCAGCACAGATACGCAGTATTTT.

The chain carries TRBV7-9 and TRBJ1-2; D uncertain. V gave up 3 bases and J gave up 1 base, with 9 bases separating them. Germline V gene lookup returns CDR1 SEHNR and CDR2 FQNEAQ (reference sequence). CDR3 length equals 14 residues. The CDR3 reads CASSFGESNYGYTF. The CDR3 region has the DNA TGTGCCAGCAGCTTCGGGGAAAGTAACTATGGCTACACCTTC.

J is TRBJ1-6 and V is TRBV4-3; weak D call: TRBD1 (6 bases). The V end was cut by 3 bases, the J end by 11 bases, with 17 bases between. CDR1 and CDR2 from the germline V gene are LGHNA and YSLEER. This CDR3 is built from 15 residues. The DNA for the CDR3 is TGCGCCAGCAGCCACGGACAGCTCCCAGGGGCACCCCTCCACTTT. Amino acid sequence: CASSHGQLPGAPLHF.

This clone was found a few times. This chain links TRBV9 with TRBJ2-3; weak D call: TRBD2 (5 bases). CDR1 is SGDLS and CDR2 is YYNGEE in the germline V gene. V lost 3 bases and J lost 4, with 15 bases in between. CDR3 length: 15 residues. Here the CDR3 DNA reads TGTGCCAGCAGCGAGGGAGCTAGAACGTCAGATACGCAGTATTTT. This encodes CASSEGARTSDTQYF.

The chain carries TRBV7-2 and TRBJ1-2; D might be TRBD1 (6 bases). Trimming removed 5 bases from V and 0 bases from J, with 16 bases in between. Germline assignment: CDR1 SGHTA and CDR2 FQGNSA. The CDR3 spans 16 residues. The CDR3: CASSPQGTVPNYGYTF. CDR3 DNA: TGTGCCAGCAGCCCGCAGGGGACGGTGCCTAACTATGGCTACACCTTC.

About this clone: This CDR3 is also generated by other DNA sequences in the sample. The rearrangement uses TRBV7-2 and TRBJ1-4; maybe TRBD1 (5 bases). Germline V gene sequence: CDR1 SGHTA, CDR2 FQGNSA. The V end was cut by 5 bases, the J end by 5 bases, with 12 bases between. The CDR3 is 14 amino acids. The CDR3 sequence: CASSRGGENEKLFF. The CDR3 region has the DNA TGTGCCAGCAGCCGCGGGGGGGAAAATGAAAAACTGTTTTTT.